Listed below are T cell receptor beta chains from one sample, sequenced in a study of T cells in Graves' hyperthyroidism and ophthalmopathy. TCRdb re-called the multiplex PCR reads through MiXCR, storing one row per CDR3 protein. The top ten clones hold around 32% of a sample with under 250,000 distinct CDR3 sequences, approximately 23% of them seen once. The specimen was blood. These TCRs come from a woman aged 40 to 50 with Graves' ophthalmopathy. Both conserved end residues are part of each CDR3. A D gene is named only where the DNA matches it firmly. Clone size is shown for a subset of rows, as once, few, many or a class of expanded clone.

V,size,D,J,CDR3,DNA
TRBV28,NA,TRBD1,TRBJ1-5,CASSDRTGAADQPQHF,TGTGCCAGCAGCGACAGGACAGGGGCGGCCGATCAGCCCCAGCATTTT
TRBV7-2,many,NA,TRBJ2-2,CASSFSSVRARTGELFF,TGTGCCAGCAGCTTCTCCTCGGTACGGGCTAGGACCGGGGAGCTGTTTTTT
TRBV19,NA,NA,TRBJ1-6,CASRTGQSRSPLHF,TGTGCCAGTAGAACGGGACAATCGAGATCACCCCTCCACTTT
TRBV20-1,many,TRBD1,TRBJ2-6,CSAPDRGRSGANVLTF,TGCAGTGCCCCGGACAGGGGACGCTCTGGGGCCAACGTCCTGACTTTC
TRBV18,NA,NA,TRBJ1-1,CASSPQRNTEAFF,TGTGCCAGCTCACCACAGAGGAACACTGAAGCTTTCTTT
TRBV25-1,many,TRBD1,TRBJ1-5,CASSDNRGQPQHF,TGTGCCAGCAGTGATAACAGGGGACAGCCCCAGCATTTT
TRBV12-3/TRBV12-4,NA,NA,TRBJ2-7,CASAGTNYEQYF,TGTGCCAGCGCCGGGACAAACTACGAGCAGTACTTC
TRBV20-1,many,NA,TRBJ2-4,CSAPSAGRNIQYF,TGCAGTGCTCCCTCGGCAGGGAGGAACATTCAGTACTTC
TRBV18,many,NA,TRBJ2-5,CASSSGIQETQYF,TGTGCCAGCTCATCGGGAATCCAAGAGACCCAGTACTTC
TRBV6-1,NA,NA,TRBJ2-6,CASSERVAGANVLNF,TGTGCCAGCAGTGAAAGGGTGGCCGGGGCCAACGTCCTGAATTTC
TRBV6-2/TRBV6-3,NA,NA,TRBJ1-1,CASRLGSPWDTEAFF,TGTGCCAGCAGACTCGGGAGTCCTTGGGACACTGAAGCTTTCTTT
TRBV28,many,NA,TRBJ1-5,CASSRPGGSNQPQHF,TGTGCCAGCAGCCGTCCTGGTGGAAGCAATCAGCCCCAGCATTTT
TRBV2,many,NA,TRBJ1-2,CASSEEAGDYGYTF,TGTGCCAGCAGTGAAGAGGCAGGGGACTATGGCTACACCTTC
TRBV28,many,NA,TRBJ2-2,CASSLPRGELFF,TGTGCCAGCAGTCTGCCCCGGGGGGAGCTGTTTTTT
TRBV12-3/TRBV12-4,NA,TRBD1,TRBJ1-5,CASSPGQGTYSNQPQHF,TGTGCCAGCAGCCCGGGACAGGGGACTTATAGCAATCAGCCCCAGCATTTT
TRBV24-1,many,NA,TRBJ2-3,CATSDQGQSTDTQYF,TGTGCCACCAGTGACCAAGGACAAAGCACAGATACGCAGTATTTT
TRBV12-3/TRBV12-4,many,TRBD1,TRBJ1-5,CASSHGQGGDPQHF,TGTGCCAGCAGTCACGGACAGGGAGGCGACCCCCAGCATTTT
TRBV4-1,many,TRBD2,TRBJ2-7,CASSQVLADEQYF,TGCGCCAGCAGCCAAGTTCTAGCGGACGAGCAGTACTTC
TRBV4-2,NA,NA,TRBJ2-4,CASSQSDRNIQYF,TGTGCCAGCAGCCAATCGGACAGAAACATTCAGTACTTC
TRBV28,many,NA,TRBJ1-5,CASSTVKDNQPQHF,TGTGCCAGCAGTACAGTTAAGGACAATCAGCCCCAGCATTTT
TRBV30,many,TRBD1,TRBJ2-7,CAWKPGQGLYEQYF,TGTGCCTGGAAACCGGGACAGGGACTCTACGAGCAGTACTTC
TRBV28,many,NA,TRBJ2-7,CASSFETSREQYF,TGTGCCAGCAGTTTTGAAACTAGTCGCGAGCAGTACTTC
TRBV7-2,many,TRBD2,TRBJ2-7,CASSLGQGGLYEQYF,TGTGCCAGCAGCTTAGGTCAGGGAGGGCTTTACGAGCAGTACTTC
TRBV7-2,NA,NA,TRBJ2-5,CASSPINGASETQYF,TGTGCCAGCAGCCCCATTAACGGTGCATCGGAGACCCAGTACTTC
TRBV20-1,many,NA,TRBJ2-3,CSATRPSDYTQYF,TGCAGTGCTACAAGACCCAGCGATTATACGCAGTATTTT
TRBV7-2,many,NA,TRBJ1-2,CASSFPGRINYGYTF,TGTGCCAGCAGCTTCCCGGGACGGATTAACTATGGCTACACCTTC
TRBV6-1,many,NA,TRBJ2-5,CASSEDGVAEKETQYF,TGTGCCAGCAGTGAAGACGGGGTCGCAGAAAAAGAGACCCAGTACTTC
TRBV27,many,NA,TRBJ1-5,CASSLSAEAGAQPQHF,TGTGCCAGCAGTTTATCGGCGGAAGCCGGTGCTCAGCCCCAGCATTTT
TRBV14,many,NA,TRBJ2-7,CASSPRAGKNYEQYF,TGTGCCAGCAGCCCTCGGGCAGGGAAGAACTACGAGCAGTACTTC
TRBV6-5,many,NA,TRBJ1-2,CASSYSGTTDGYTF,TGTGCCAGCAGTTACTCGGGGACTACGGATGGCTACACCTTC
TRBV27,few,TRBD2,TRBJ2-7,CASSSLAASSYEQYF,TGTGCCAGCAGTTCCCTAGCGGCTAGCTCCTACGAGCAGTACTTC
TRBV28,few,TRBD2,TRBJ2-5,CASSLLSGPQETQYF,TGTGCCAGCAGTTTACTTAGCGGGCCTCAAGAGACCCAGTACTTC
TRBV7-3,many,TRBD1,TRBJ1-1,CASSRGGQGHTEAFF,TGTGCCAGCAGCCGTGGGGGACAGGGCCACACTGAAGCTTTCTTT
TRBV18,many,NA,TRBJ2-5,CASSPREGLGETQYF,TGTGCCAGCTCACCCCGAGAGGGATTGGGGGAGACCCAGTACTTC
TRBV15,many,NA,TRBJ2-7,CATSRDQGFRIYEQYF,TGTGCCACCAGCAGAGATCAGGGATTCCGTATTTACGAGCAGTACTTC
TRBV28,many,TRBD1,TRBJ1-5,CASSEHGQGDQPQHF,TGTGCCAGCAGTGAACACGGACAGGGAGATCAGCCCCAGCATTTT
TRBV30,few,NA,TRBJ2-5,CAWSPKLARGRETQYF,TGTGCCTGGAGTCCTAAGTTGGCGCGCGGCAGAGAGACCCAGTACTTC
TRBV12-3/TRBV12-4,many,TRBD2,TRBJ2-5,CASSLSAGGETQYF,TGTGCCAGCAGTTTATCGGCGGGGGGGGAGACCCAGTACTTC
TRBV6-1,NA,NA,TRBJ1-6,CASRAQDNSPLHF,TGTGCCAGCAGAGCACAAGATAATTCACCCCTCCACTTT
TRBV3-1,NA,NA,TRBJ1-5,CASSQGQPQHF,TGTGCCAGCAGCCAAGGTCAGCCCCAGCATTTT
TRBV20-1,many,TRBD2,TRBJ2-7,CSAPSFMGGTYEQYF,TGCAGTGCTCCGTCGTTTATGGGAGGGACCTACGAGCAGTACTTC
TRBV7-2,NA,NA,TRBJ2-7,CASIFDSYEQYF,TGTGCCAGCATCTTTGACAGCTACGAGCAGTACTTC
TRBV7-9,many,NA,TRBJ2-5,CASSRAGSETQYF,TGTGCCAGCTCCCGTGCGGGGAGCGAGACCCAGTACTTC
TRBV20-1,many,NA,TRBJ2-5,CSARQAGRETQYF,TGCAGTGCTAGACAGGCGGGGCGTGAGACCCAGTACTTC
TRBV27,many,TRBD2,TRBJ2-7,CAGSITGLALYEQYF,TGTGCCGGCAGTATAACGGGACTAGCTCTCTACGAGCAGTACTTC
TRBV6-5,many,TRBD1,TRBJ1-1,CASRGQDEAFF,TGTGCCAGCAGGGGACAGGATGAAGCTTTCTTT
TRBV28,NA,NA,TRBJ2-7,CASSSSGQSSYEQYF,TGTGCCAGCAGTTCAAGCGGACAGAGCTCCTACGAGCAGTACTTC
TRBV7-2,many,TRBD1,TRBJ2-5,CASSPFGQGLETQYF,TGTGCCAGCAGCCCCTTTGGACAGGGGCTAGAGACCCAGTACTTC
TRBV6-1,many,NA,TRBJ2-7,CASSANSGTPIGF,TGTGCCAGCAGCGCAAATTCCGGGACACCAATCGGCTTC
TRBV6-2/TRBV6-3,NA,NA,TRBJ2-2,CASSPSGPPNTGELFF,TGTGCCAGCAGCCCTTCGGGTCCACCGAACACCGGGGAGCTGTTTTTT
TRBV5-6,few,NA,TRBJ2-6,CASSWERQTASGANVLTF,TGTGCCAGCAGCTGGGAGCGACAGACAGCCTCTGGGGCCAACGTCCTGACTTTC
TRBV28,once,NA,TRBJ1-5,CASSGQKGRGQPQHF,TGTGCCAGCAGTGGCCAGAAAGGTCGGGGTCAGCCCCAGCATTTT
TRBV5-1,many,NA,TRBJ1-1,CASSLTKGSSTEAFF,TGCGCCAGCAGCTTGACAAAGGGATCGAGCACTGAAGCTTTCTTT
TRBV12-3/TRBV12-4,many,NA,TRBJ2-5,CASSFEGRETQYF,TGTGCCAGCAGTTTCGAAGGCCGAGAGACCCAGTACTTC
TRBV12-3/TRBV12-4,many,TRBD2,TRBJ2-7,CASSLSSGSYEQYF,TGTGCCAGCAGTTTGTCTAGCGGAAGCTACGAGCAGTACTTC
TRBV10-3,many,NA,TRBJ2-4,CAISDPGRDLRNIQYF,TGTGCCATCAGTGACCCAGGTCGAGACTTGAGAAACATTCAGTACTTC
TRBV7-3,many,TRBD2,TRBJ2-7,CASSLAAGTGGYEQYF,TGTGCCAGCAGCTTGGCTGCCGGGACGGGGGGCTACGAGCAGTACTTC
TRBV6-2/TRBV6-3,many,NA,TRBJ2-1,CASSYYVGFYNEQFF,TGTGCCAGCAGTTATTATGTCGGCTTTTACAATGAGCAGTTCTTC
TRBV10-3,NA,NA,TRBJ1-5,CAIGKDGGGYSNQPQHF,TGTGCCATCGGGAAGGACGGAGGGGGATATAGCAATCAGCCCCAGCATTTT
TRBV4-1,NA,TRBD2,TRBJ2-5,CASSQDLAGGPGQTQYF,TGCGCCAGCAGCCAAGATCTAGCGGGAGGGCCGGGTCAGACCCAGTACTTC